These 10 T cell receptor beta chains originate from one sample sequenced in a study of cytomegalovirus exposure and HLA in healthy donors. PCR involved 60 Vbeta and 13 Jbeta primers. Data came from immunoSEQ multiplex PCR; TCRdb stores just in-frame clones and leaves some out. Of about 200,000 clones listed, roughly 85% are singletons. The sample taken for sequencing was PBMCs. Every receptor here comes from a woman younger than 45 in good health and CMV-seropositive.

This clone was observed a handful of times. The rearrangement links TRBV6-5 to TRBJ1-1; TRBD1 agrees at 7 bases. J lost 2 bases, V lost 7 bases, and 7 bases had no gene match. The CDR3 has 14 residues. Germline V CDR1 and CDR2: MNHEY, SVGAGI. CDR3 region: CASIQTGRNTEAFF. The CDR3 region has the DNA TGTGCCAGCATTCAGACAGGGCGAAACACTGAAGCTTTCTTT.

V is TRBV11-3 and J is TRBJ2-1; D is unclear. V gave up 5 bases and J gave up 5 bases, with 13 bases separating them. Germline-derived CDR1 and CDR2 are SGHNT and YENEEA. The CDR3 totals 14 residues. The CDR3 spells CASSPRFLDNEQFF. In DNA form, the CDR3 reads TGTGCCAGCAGCCCCCGGTTCTTAGACAATGAGCAGTTCTTC. Filled out from reference TRBV11-3 and TRBJ2-1, the complete variable domain reads EAGVVQSPRYKIIEKKQPVAFWCNPISGHNTLYWYLQNLGQGPELLIRYENEEAVDDSQLPKDRFSAERLKGVDSTLKIQPAELGDSAVYLCASSPRFLDNEQFFGPGTRLTVL.

The chain employs TRBV9 and TRBJ2-3; D is uncertain. The germline V gene has CDR1 SGDLS and CDR2 YYNGEE. This CDR3 has 13 residues. Deletions cut 3 bases from V and 6 bases from J, with 11 bases between. Written as DNA, the CDR3 is TGTGCCAGCAGCGCTTCGACCGGGGATACGCAGTATTTT. It translates to CASSASTGDTQYF.

The chain has TRBV29-1 and TRBJ1-2; D uncertain. CDR3 length: 13 residues. Per the germline V gene, CDR1 is SQVTM and CDR2 is ANQGSEA. V dropped 4 bases and J dropped 1 base, with 10 bases sitting between them. CDR3 in amino acids: CSVGSNSNYGYTF. The CDR3 region has the DNA TGCAGCGTTGGAAGCAACAGTAACTATGGCTACACCTTC. The variable domain in full, with the rest retrieved from reference TRBV29-1 and TRBJ1-2, is SAVISQKPSRDICQRGTSLTIQCQVDSQVTMMFWYRQQPGQSLTLIATANQGSEATYESGFVIDKFPISRPNLTFSTLTVSNMSPEDSSIYLCSVGSNSNYGYTFGSGTRLTVV.

The chain employs TRBV2 and TRBJ2-1, with 10 bases fitting TRBD1. Germline V gene sequence: CDR1 SNHLY, CDR2 FYNNEI. V was clipped by 8 bases and J by 10 bases; unmatched bases: 11. This CDR3 has 14 residues. The CDR3 spells CASLPGTGVGEQFF. The CDR3 DNA sequence: TGTGCCAGCTTACCCGGGACAGGGGTGGGCGAGCAGTTCTTC.

V is TRBV28 and J is TRBJ1-4; D is undetermined. With 1 base removed from V and 7 bases from J, the gap between germline ends came to 10 bases. CDR3 size: 14 residues. Germline V gene data show CDR1 as MDHEN and CDR2 as SYDVKM. The CDR3 loop is CASSLFRGGEKLFF. The DNA for the CDR3 is TGTGCCAGCAGTTTATTCCGGGGTGGTGAAAAACTGTTTTTT.

The chain joins TRBV5-4 to TRBJ1-2; 8 positions agree with TRBD1. After removal of 2 bases from V and 7 bases from J, the junction contained 7 bases not matched to a gene. CDR3 size: 14 residues. Germline V gives CDR1 SGHNT, CDR2 YYREEE (reference sequence). CDR3 region: CASSLQGVRAGYTF. The CDR3 DNA sequence: TGTGCCAGCAGCTTACAGGGGGTTAGAGCTGGCTACACCTTC. The full variable domain, with the rest looked up from reference TRBV5-4 and TRBJ1-2, is ETGVTQSPTHLIKTRGQQVTLRCSSQSGHNTVSWYQQALGQGPQFIFQYYREEENGRGNFPPRFSGLQFPNYSSELNVNALELDDSALYLCASSLQGVRAGYTFGSGTRLTVV.

This sequence joins TRBV19 and TRBJ2-3; maybe TRBD1 (5 bases). Trimming shortened V by 4 bases and J by 2 bases, and 19 bases separated the two germline ends. This CDR3 is 17 amino acids long. CDR1 and CDR2 (germline): LNHDA, SQIVND (reference sequence). In DNA form, the CDR3 reads TGTGCCAGTAGTAACCTCAGGGATTTTATTGCCACAGATACGCAGTATTTT. It encodes CASSNLRDFIATDTQYF.

In its sample, this clone was seen once. J is TRBJ2-2 and V is TRBV4-1; TRBD1 aligns across 8 bases. J gave up 6 bases and V 1 base, and 4 bases lay outside the gene matches. The CDR3 is 15 amino acids. Germline V CDR1 and CDR2: MGHRA, YSYEKL. The CDR3 nucleotides are TGCGCCAGCAGCCAAGGAGGACAGGGCTCCGGGGAGCTGTTTTTT. Translated: CASSQGGQGSGELFF.

This chain links TRBV4-3 with TRBJ2-5; D is perhaps TRBD1 (6 bases). Trimming cost V 0 bases and J 2 bases, with 7 bases left between them. CDR1 is LGHNA and CDR2 is YSLEER in the germline V gene. This CDR3 region has 14 residues. In nucleotides, the CDR3 is TGCGCCAGCAGCCAAGAAACAGGGCAAGAGACCCAGTACTTC. It translates to CASSQETGQETQYF.